This TCR beta chain was observed in a study of radiation and T cells in renal cell carcinoma. Time point meaning: blood 4 weeks post-SBRT, at nephrectomy. The treatment here: 15 Gy SBRT to primary tumor, nephrectomy 4 weeks later. Nephrectomy followed 15 Gy stereotactic body radiation by 4 weeks. Radiation-treated patients gave blood at baseline, week 2 and week 4. The tumor was a clear cell renal cell carcinoma. This CDR3 spans 14 amino acids. V lost 0 bases to trimming and J lost 7 bases; unmatched junction nucleotides: 2. Germline assignment: CDR1 MNHEY and CDR2 SVGAGI. The method was immunoSEQ multiplex PCR; TCRdb's version includes in-frame clones alone and lacks a portion of them. The sample has under 35,000 clones, roughly 80% seen once.

The sequenced sample was blood, obtained from a patient whose treatment included radiotherapy and nephrectomy. This chain connects TRBV6-5 to TRBJ1-3; TRBD1 aligns across 8 bases. This sequence originates from a man in his 60s with renal cell carcinoma. Here the CDR3 reads CASSYSRTGNTIYF. The CDR3 DNA sequence: TGTGCCAGCAGTTACTCTCGGACAGGGAACACCATATATTTT.